This note documents a single T cell receptor (beta chain) sequence. Its cognate antigen is unknown. This sample was taken from a study of T cell responses to AZD1222 COVID-19 vaccine. Study context: Pooling of second doses given at about 4 or about 12 weeks was done. Study-wide results and limits: Regions 160-218 and 743-854 dominated among vaccine-associated CD4 TCRs spanning spike.

Trimming stripped 7 bases from V and 5 bases from J, with 17 bases between. The length of the CDR3 is 14 residues. CDR1 and CDR2 (germline): MNHEY, SVGAGI. Sequencing used immunoSEQ multiplex PCR; TCRdb keeps in-frame clones, though not all of them. The data show about 140,000 clones, roughly nine tenths seen once. The chain couples TRBV6-5 to TRBJ1-2; the D gene is possibly TRBD1 (6 bases). Sequenced material: peripheral blood, taken on day 0 of AZD1222 vaccination. This TCR was sampled from an adult in good health. CDR3 sequence reads: CASTKLQGRYGYTF. As DNA, the CDR3 is TGTGCCAGCACGAAATTACAGGGCCGTTATGGCTACACCTTC.